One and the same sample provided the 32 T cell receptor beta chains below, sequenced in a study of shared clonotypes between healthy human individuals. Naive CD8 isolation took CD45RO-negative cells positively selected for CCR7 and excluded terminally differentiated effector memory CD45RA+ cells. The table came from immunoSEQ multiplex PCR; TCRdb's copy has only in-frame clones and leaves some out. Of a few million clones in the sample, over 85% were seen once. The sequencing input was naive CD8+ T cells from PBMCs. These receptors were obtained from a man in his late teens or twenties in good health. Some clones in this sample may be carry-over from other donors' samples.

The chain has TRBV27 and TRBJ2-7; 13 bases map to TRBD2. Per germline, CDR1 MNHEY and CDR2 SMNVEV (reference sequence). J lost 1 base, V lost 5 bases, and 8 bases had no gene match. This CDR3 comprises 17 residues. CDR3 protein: CASSAPGLAGRSYEQYF. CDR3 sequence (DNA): TGTGCCAGCAGTGCCCCGGGACTAGCGGGACGTTCCTACGAGCAGTACTTC.

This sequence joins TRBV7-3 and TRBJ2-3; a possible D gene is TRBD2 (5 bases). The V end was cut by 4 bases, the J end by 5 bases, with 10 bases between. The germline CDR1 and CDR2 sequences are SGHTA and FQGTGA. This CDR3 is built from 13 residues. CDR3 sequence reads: CASSYIAGDTQYF. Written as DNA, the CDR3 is TGTGCCAGCAGCTACATCGCGGGAGATACGCAGTATTTT. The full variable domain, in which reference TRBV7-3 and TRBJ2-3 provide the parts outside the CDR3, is GAGVSQTPSNKVTEKGKYVELRCDPISGHTALYWYRQSLGQGPEFLIYFQGTGAADDSGLPNDRFFAVRPEGSVSTLKIQRTERGDSAVYLCASSYIAGDTQYFGPGTRLTVL.

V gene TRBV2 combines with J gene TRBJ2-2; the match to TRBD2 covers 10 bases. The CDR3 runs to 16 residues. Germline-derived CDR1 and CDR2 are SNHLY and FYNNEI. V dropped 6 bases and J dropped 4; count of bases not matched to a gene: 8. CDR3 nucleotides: TGTGCCAGCAGGATCCCACTAGCGGGACTCACCGGGGAGCTGTTTTTT. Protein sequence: CASRIPLAGLTGELFF.

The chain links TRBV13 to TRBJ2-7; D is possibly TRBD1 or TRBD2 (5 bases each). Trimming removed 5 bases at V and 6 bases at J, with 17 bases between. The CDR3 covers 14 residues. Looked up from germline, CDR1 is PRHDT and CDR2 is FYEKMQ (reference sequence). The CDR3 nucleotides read TGTGCCAGCAGCAGTCAGGGAGTTGAGGGCGAGCAGTACTTC. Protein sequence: CASSSQGVEGEQYF.

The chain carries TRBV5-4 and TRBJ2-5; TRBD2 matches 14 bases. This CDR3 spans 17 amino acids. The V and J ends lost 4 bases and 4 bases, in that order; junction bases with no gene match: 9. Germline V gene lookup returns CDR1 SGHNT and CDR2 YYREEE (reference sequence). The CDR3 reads CASSPGLAGERGETQYF. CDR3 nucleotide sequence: TGTGCCAGCAGCCCGGGACTAGCGGGAGAGCGGGGAGAGACCCAGTACTTC. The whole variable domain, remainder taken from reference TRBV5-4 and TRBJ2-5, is ETGVTQSPTHLIKTRGQQVTLRCSSQSGHNTVSWYQQALGQGPQFIFQYYREEENGRGNFPPRFSGLQFPNYSSELNVNALELDDSALYLCASSPGLAGERGETQYFGPGTRLLVL.

The CDR3 is CASSLGVGDTTYYGEQYF. The CDR3, as DNA: TGCGCCAGCAGCTTGGGCGTGGGGGACACCACATACTACGGCGAGCAGTACTTC. The V call is TRBV5-1, the J call TRBJ2-7, with D possibly matching TRBD1 (6 bases). CDR1 SGHRS and CDR2 YFSETQ come from the germline V gene. The germline V and J ends were trimmed by 0 bases and 6 bases, with 25 bases remaining between them. The CDR3 has 18 amino acids.

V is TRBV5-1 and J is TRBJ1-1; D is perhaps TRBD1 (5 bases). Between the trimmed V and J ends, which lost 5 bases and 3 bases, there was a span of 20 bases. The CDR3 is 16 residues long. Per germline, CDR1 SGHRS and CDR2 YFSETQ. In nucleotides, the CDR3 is TGCGCCAGCAGTCATGGAGGAGTCCCGGGGGACACTGAAGCTTTCTTT. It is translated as CASSHGGVPGDTEAFF.

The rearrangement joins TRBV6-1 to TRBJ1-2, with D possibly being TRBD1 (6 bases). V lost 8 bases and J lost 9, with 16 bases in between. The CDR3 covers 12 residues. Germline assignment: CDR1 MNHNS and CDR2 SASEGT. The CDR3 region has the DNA TGTGCCAGCTTCGCCCAGGGGACGAGCTACACCTTC. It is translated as CASFAQGTSYTF.

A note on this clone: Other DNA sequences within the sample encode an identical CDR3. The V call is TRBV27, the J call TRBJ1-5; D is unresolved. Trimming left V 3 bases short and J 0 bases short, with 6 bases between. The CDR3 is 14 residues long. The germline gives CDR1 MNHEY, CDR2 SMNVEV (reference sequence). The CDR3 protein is CASSFRDSNQPQHF. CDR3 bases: TGTGCCAGCAGTTTCCGGGATAGCAATCAGCCCCAGCATTTT.

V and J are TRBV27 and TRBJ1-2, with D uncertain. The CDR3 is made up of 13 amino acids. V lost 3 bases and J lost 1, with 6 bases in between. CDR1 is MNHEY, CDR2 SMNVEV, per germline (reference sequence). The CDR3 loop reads CASSLAVNYGYTF. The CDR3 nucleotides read TGTGCCAGCAGTTTGGCAGTTAACTATGGCTACACCTTC.

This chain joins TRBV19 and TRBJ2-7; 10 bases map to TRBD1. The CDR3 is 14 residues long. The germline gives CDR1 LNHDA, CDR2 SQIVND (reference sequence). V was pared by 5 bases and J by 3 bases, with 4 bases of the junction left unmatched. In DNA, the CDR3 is TGTGCCAGTAGTGTGTGGGACAGGGGCTACGAGCAGTACTTC. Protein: CASSVWDRGYEQYF. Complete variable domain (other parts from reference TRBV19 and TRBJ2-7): DGGITQSPKYLFRKEGQNVTLSCEQNLNHDAMYWYRQDPGQGLRLIYYSQIVNDFQKGDIAEGYSVSREKKESFPLTVTSAQKNPTAFYLCASSVWDRGYEQYFGPGTRLTVT.

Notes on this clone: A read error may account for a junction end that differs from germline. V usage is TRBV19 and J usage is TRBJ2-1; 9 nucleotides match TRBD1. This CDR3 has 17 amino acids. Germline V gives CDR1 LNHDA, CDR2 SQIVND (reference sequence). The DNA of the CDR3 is TGTGCCAGTAGTGTAGACAGGGGGACCCTCTCCTACAATGAGCAGTTCTTC. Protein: CASSVDRGTLSYNEQFF.

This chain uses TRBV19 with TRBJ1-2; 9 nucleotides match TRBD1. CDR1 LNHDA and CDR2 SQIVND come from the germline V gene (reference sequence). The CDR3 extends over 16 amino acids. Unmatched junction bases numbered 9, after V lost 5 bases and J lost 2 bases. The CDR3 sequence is CASSAEQGAQNYGYTF. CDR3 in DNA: TGTGCCAGTAGTGCTGAACAGGGGGCACAGAACTATGGCTACACCTTC. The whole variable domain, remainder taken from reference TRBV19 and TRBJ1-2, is DGGITQSPKYLFRKEGQNVTLSCEQNLNHDAMYWYRQDPGQGLRLIYYSQIVNDFQKGDIAEGYSVSREKKESFPLTVTSAQKNPTAFYLCASSAEQGAQNYGYTFGSGTRLTVV.

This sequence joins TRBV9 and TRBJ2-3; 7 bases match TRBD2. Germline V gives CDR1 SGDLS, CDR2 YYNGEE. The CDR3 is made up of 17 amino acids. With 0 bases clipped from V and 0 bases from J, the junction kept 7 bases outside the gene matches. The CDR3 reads CASSVVRDYPSTDTQYF. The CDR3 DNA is TGTGCCAGCAGCGTAGTCCGGGACTACCCTAGCACAGATACGCAGTATTTT.

CDR3 amino acids: CASSGGSPNQPQHF. CDR3 nucleotide sequence: TGTGCCAGCAGCGGGGGGTCCCCGAATCAGCCCCAGCATTTT. The chain employs TRBV9 and TRBJ1-5; TRBD1 might be the D (5 bases). The CDR3 contains 14 residues. V was cut by 3 bases and J by 4 bases, with 11 bases left in between. Germline V lookup: CDR1 SGDLS, CDR2 YYNGEE.

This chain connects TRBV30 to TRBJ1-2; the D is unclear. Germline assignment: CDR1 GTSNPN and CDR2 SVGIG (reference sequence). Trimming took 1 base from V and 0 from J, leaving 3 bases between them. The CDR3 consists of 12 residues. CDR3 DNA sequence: TGTGCCTGGAGTGGAACTAACTATGGCTACACCTTC. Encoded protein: CAWSGTNYGYTF.

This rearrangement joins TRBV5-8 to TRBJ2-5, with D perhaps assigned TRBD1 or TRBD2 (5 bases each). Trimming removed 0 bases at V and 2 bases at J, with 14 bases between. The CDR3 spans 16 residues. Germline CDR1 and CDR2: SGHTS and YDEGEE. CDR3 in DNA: TGTGCCAGCAGCTTGGAGGTCAGGTGGGGGCAAGAGACCCAGTACTTC. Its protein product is CASSLEVRWGQETQYF.

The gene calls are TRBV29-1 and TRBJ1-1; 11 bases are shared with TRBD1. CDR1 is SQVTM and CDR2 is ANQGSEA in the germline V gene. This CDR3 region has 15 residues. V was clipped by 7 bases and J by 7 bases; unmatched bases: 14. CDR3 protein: CSAYPRTGGKGEAFF. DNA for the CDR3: TGCAGCGCCTACCCCCGGACAGGGGGCAAGGGTGAAGCTTTCTTT.

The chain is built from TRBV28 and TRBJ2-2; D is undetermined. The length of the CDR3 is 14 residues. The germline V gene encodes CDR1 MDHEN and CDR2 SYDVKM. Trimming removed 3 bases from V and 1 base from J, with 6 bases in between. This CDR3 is CASSFLQNTGELFF. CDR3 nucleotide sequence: TGTGCCAGCAGTTTTTTGCAGAACACCGGGGAGCTGTTTTTT.

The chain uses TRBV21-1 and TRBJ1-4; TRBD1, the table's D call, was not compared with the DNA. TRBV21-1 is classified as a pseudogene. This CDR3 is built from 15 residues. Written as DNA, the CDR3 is TGTGCCAGCAGCAAGGTGCGACAGCCAAGGGAAAAACTGTTTTTT. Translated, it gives CASSKVRQPREKLFF.

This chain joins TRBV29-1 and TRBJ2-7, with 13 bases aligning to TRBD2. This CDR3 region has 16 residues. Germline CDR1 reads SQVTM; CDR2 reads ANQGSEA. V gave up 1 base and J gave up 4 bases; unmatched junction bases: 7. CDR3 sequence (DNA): TGCAGCGTTGAAGTGCCGGGACTAGCGGGAAAATACGAGCAGTACTTC. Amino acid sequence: CSVEVPGLAGKYEQYF.

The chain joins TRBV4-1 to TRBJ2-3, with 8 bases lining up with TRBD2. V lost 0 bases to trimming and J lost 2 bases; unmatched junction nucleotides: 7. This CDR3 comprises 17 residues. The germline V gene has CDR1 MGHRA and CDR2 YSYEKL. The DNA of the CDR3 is TGCGCCAGCAGCCAAGAGAGAATAGCGGGGAACACAGATACGCAGTATTTT. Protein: CASSQERIAGNTDTQYF.

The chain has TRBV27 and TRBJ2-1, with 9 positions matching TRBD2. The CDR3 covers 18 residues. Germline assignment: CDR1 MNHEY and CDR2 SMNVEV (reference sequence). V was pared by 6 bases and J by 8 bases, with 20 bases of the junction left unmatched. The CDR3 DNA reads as TGTGCCAGCAGCGTCGGGACAGCATATAGCGGGAGTAGGCATGAGCAGTTCTTC. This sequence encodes CASSVGTAYSGSRHEQFF.

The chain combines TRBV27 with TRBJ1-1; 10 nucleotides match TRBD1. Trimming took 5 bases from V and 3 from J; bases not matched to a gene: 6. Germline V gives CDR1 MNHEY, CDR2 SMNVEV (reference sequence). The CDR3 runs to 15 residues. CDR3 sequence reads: CASSVTGGWDTEAFF. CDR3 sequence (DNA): TGTGCCAGCAGTGTGACAGGGGGCTGGGACACTGAAGCTTTCTTT.

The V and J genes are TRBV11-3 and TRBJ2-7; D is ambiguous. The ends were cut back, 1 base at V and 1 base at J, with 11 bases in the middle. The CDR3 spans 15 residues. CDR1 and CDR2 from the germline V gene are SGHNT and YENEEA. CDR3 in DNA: TGTGCCAGCAGCTTAGCCCCGGACGGATCCTACGAGCAGTACTTC. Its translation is CASSLAPDGSYEQYF.

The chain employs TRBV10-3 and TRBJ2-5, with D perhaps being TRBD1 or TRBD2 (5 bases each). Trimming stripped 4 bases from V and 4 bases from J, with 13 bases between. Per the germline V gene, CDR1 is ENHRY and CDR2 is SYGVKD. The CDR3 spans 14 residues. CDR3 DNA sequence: TGTGCCATCAGTGGGACTGGGGGTCGAGAGACCCAGTACTTC. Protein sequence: CAISGTGGRETQYF.

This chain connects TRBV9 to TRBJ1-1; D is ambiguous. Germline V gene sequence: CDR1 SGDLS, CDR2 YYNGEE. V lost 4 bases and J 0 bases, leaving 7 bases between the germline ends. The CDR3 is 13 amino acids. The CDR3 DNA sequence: TGTGCCAGCAGCCGGGAACTGAACACTGAAGCTTTCTTT. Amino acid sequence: CASSRELNTEAFF.

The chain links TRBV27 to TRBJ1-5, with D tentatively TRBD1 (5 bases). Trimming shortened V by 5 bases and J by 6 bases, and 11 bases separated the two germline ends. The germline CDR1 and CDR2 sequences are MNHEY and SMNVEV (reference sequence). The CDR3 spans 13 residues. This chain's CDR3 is CASSGGIPQPQHF. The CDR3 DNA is TGTGCCAGCAGTGGGGGGATCCCTCAGCCCCAGCATTTT.

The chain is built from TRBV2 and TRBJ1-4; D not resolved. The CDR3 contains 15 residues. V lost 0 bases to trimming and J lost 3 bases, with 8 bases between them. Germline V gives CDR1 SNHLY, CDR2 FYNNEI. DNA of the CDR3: TGTGCCAGCAGTGAAGCTAGGAGGGCTAATGAAAAACTGTTTTTT. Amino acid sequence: CASSEARRANEKLFF.

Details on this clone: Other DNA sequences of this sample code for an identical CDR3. The CDR3 bases are TGTGCCAGCAGTCCACAGGGGAGGGAGCAGTACTTC. Amino acid sequence: CASSPQGREQYF. The chain combines TRBV6-5 with TRBJ2-7; tentatively, D is TRBD1 (7 bases). CDR3 size: 12 residues. Germline-derived CDR1 and CDR2 are MNHEY and SVGAGI. Trimming cost V 5 bases and J 7 bases, with 12 bases left between them.

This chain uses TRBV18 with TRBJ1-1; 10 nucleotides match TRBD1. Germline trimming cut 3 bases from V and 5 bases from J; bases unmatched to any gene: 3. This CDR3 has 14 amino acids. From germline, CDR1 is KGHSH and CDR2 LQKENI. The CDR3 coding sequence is TGTGCCAGCTCACCGCCGGACAGGGGGACTGAAGCTTTCTTT. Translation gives CASSPPDRGTEAFF. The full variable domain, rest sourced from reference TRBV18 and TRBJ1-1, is NAGVMQNPRHLVRRRGQEARLRCSPMKGHSHVYWYRQLPEEGLKFMVYLQKENIIDESGMPKERFSAEFPKEGPSILRIQQVVRGDSAAYFCASSPPDRGTEAFFGQGTRLTVV.

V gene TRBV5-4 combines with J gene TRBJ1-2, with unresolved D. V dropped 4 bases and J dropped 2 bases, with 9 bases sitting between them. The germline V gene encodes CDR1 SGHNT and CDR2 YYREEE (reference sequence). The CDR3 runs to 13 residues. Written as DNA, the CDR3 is TGTGCCAGCAGCAGTGACAAGAACTATGGCTACACCTTC. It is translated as CASSSDKNYGYTF.